This T cell receptor (beta chain) is drawn from a study of T cells in localized non-small cell lung cancer. CDR1 is MNHNY, CDR2 SVGAGI, per germline (reference sequence). This CDR3 is 12 amino acids long. Points on this clone: At one end the junction does not follow the germline gene, possibly because of a read error.

Sequenced by immunoSEQ multiplex PCR; TCRdb stores in-frame clones only, minus some. Of approximately 88,000 clones listed, just over 90% are singletons. The clonotype originates from a woman aged 35 to 70 with stage II squamous cell lung carcinoma. The chain is built from TRBV6-6 and TRBJ2-7; TRBD2 might be the D (6 bases). Sequenced material: PBMCs, taken before any cancer treatment. This CDR3 reads CAGSSGVYEQYF. CDR3 sequence (DNA): TGTGCCGGCAGCTCGGGGGTCTACGAGCAGTACTTC.